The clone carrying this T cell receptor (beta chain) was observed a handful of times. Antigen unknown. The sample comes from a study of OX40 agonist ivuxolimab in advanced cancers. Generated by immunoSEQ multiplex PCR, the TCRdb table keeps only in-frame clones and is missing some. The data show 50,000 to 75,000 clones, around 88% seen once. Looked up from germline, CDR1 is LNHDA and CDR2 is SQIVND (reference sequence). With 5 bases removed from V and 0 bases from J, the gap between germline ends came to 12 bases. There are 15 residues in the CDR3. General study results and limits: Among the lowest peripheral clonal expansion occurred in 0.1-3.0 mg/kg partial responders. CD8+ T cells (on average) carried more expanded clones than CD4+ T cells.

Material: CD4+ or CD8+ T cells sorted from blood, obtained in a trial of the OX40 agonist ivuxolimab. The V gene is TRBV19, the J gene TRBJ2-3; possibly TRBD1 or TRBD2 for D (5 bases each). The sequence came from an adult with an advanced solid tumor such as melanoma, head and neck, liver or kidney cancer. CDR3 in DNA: TGTGCCAGTAGTCAGGGACCTTCTAGCACAGATACGCAGTATTTT. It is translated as CASSQGPSSTDTQYF.